This T cell receptor (beta chain) was retrieved from a study of blood T cell repertoires in COVID-19. Study-level information: T cells, B-cell-depleted T cells, or PBMCs supplied cDNA or gDNA.

Trimming removed 4 bases from V and 4 bases from J; junction bases left unmatched: 7. This CDR3 contains 15 residues. Germline CDR1 is SNHLY and CDR2 is FYNNEI. As processed by the authors: Amplification of reference gene primers provided the estimated nucleated cell counts. The protocol was immunoSEQ multiplex PCR, while the TCRdb copy is restricted to in-frame clones and leaves out a portion. V and J calls and clone size are as listed in that table; D and trimming were resolved from the DNA. The repertoire includes about 140,000 clones, approximately 81% of them detected once, and 4.5% to 7% sits in the top ten.

The sample consisted of PBMCs or T cells enriched from blood (not recorded which). This sequence joins TRBV2 and TRBJ2-1, with 7 positions matching TRBD2. This clonotype was obtained from a man between 40 and 49 years old with acute COVID-19. CDR3 coding DNA: TGTGCCAGCAGTGGATATAGCGGGCTTTACAATGAGCAGTTCTTC. It specifies CASSGYSGLYNEQFF.